This T cell receptor (beta chain) derives from a study of blood T cell repertoires in COVID-19. Sequencing was performed with immunoSEQ multiplex PCR; in TCRdb, only in-frame clones are kept and a portion is missing. The top ten clones hold around 4.1% of a sample with about 130,000 clones, roughly 85% of them seen once. Germline loops: CDR1 MNHNY, CDR2 SVGAGI (reference sequence). The CDR3 is 13 amino acids. Germline trimming cut 6 bases from V and 7 bases from J; bases unmatched to any gene: 9. Source material: peripheral blood. The V and J genes are TRBV6-6 and TRBJ2-7; TRBD1 matches at 7 bases. The receptor's source is a human donor in a cohort sampled during active COVID-19. CDR3 DNA: TGTGCCAGCAGGACCGGGACAGTCGGTGAGCAGTACTTC. This gives the protein CASRTGTVGEQYF.